This T cell receptor (beta chain) emerged from a study of CD8 T cells in Susac syndrome. The study used treatment-naive patients who had stable or active relapsing-remitting disease as multiple sclerosis controls. Bulk CD8+ and CD4+ cells came from magnetic negative isolation; CD8+ TEMRA by FACS. Random hexamers were used to reverse transcribe roughly 0.5 to 1 ug of RNA. TCRdb recomputed calls from the immunoSEQ multiplex PCR reads with MiXCR, one row per CDR3 protein. The repertoire holds more than 100,000 distinct CDR3 sequences, with roughly 76% as singletons. This clonotype was picked up a small number of times. The germline V gene encodes CDR1 SGHAT and CDR2 FQNNGV. CDR3 length: 14 amino acids. V was pared by 5 bases and J by 4 bases, with 5 bases of the junction left unmatched.

The chain is built from TRBV11-2 and TRBJ2-1, with TRBD1 matching 7 bases. The receptor was derived from a human donor with multiple sclerosis. Material for sequencing was CD8+ T cells from PBMCs. CDR3 DNA sequence: TGTGCCAGCAGCCCCGGGACAGAGTACAATGAGCAGTTCTTC. Translated: CASSPGTEYNEQFF.